The 17 T cell receptor beta chains listed next were all sequenced from one sample in a study of OX40 agonist ivuxolimab in advanced cancers. Some clones are missing from TCRdb's copy, which holds only in-frame ones; the method was immunoSEQ multiplex PCR. The data show 75,000 to 100,000 clones, 84% seen once. The sequencing here drew on CD4+ or CD8+ T cells sorted from blood, taken in a trial of the OX40 agonist ivuxolimab. These receptors came from an adult with an advanced solid tumor such as melanoma, head and neck, liver or kidney cancer.

The gene calls are TRBV7-9 and TRBJ2-7, with 15 positions matching TRBD2. The germline V gene has CDR1 SEHNR and CDR2 FQNEAQ (reference sequence). The CDR3 runs to 16 residues. V trimming: 5 bases; J trimming: 5 bases; junction bases outside the gene matches: 7. Here the CDR3 DNA reads TGTGCCAGCAGCCAAGGACTAGCGGGAGGGCCGGACGAGCAGTACTTC. It encodes CASSQGLAGGPDEQYF.

V is TRBV4-1 and J is TRBJ2-3; 7 bases match TRBD2. V lost 0 bases and J lost 4; bases outside the gene matches: 7. There are 16 residues in the CDR3. CDR1 and CDR2 (germline): MGHRA, YSYEKL. CDR3 coding DNA: TGCGCCAGCAGCCAAGAGTCGTCTAGCGGTTCAGATACGCAGTATTTT. It translates to CASSQESSSGSDTQYF.

For this clone: One junction end disagrees with the germline gene, perhaps due to a read error. This chain uses TRBV4-2 with TRBJ2-2, with TRBD2 matching over 12 bases. CDR3 size: 18 residues. Germline CDR1 and CDR2: LGHNA and YNFKEQ. The DNA of the CDR3 is TGTGCCAGCAGCCCCCGGCTAGCGGGAGGGGTGAACGCCGGGGAGCTGTTTTTT. This encodes CASSPRLAGGVNAGELFF.

The chain carries TRBV18 and TRBJ2-5, with a weak D call TRBD2 (5 bases). The CDR3 is made up of 13 amino acids. V dropped 3 bases and J dropped 3 bases, with 8 bases sitting between them. Per the germline V gene, CDR1 is KGHSH and CDR2 is LQKENI. CDR3 loop: CASSPGLEETQYF. CDR3 bases: TGTGCCAGCTCACCTGGACTGGAAGAGACCCAGTACTTC.

This clone was counted many times. V usage is TRBV7-8 and J usage is TRBJ1-2; no reliable D call. The V gene's germline CDR1 is SGHVS and CDR2 FQNEAQ. Trimming stripped 2 bases from V and 3 bases from J, with 16 bases between. The CDR3 is 16 amino acids. The CDR3 spells CASSLLIAQVDYGYTF. The CDR3 nucleotides read TGTGCCAGCAGCTTATTGATAGCGCAGGTTGACTATGGCTACACCTTC.

The chain has TRBV29-1 and TRBJ2-5; 9 bases are a match to TRBD2. CDR3 size: 13 residues. Germline assignment: CDR1 SQVTM and CDR2 ANQGSEA. The junction had 7 bases not matched to a gene; V was cut back by 7 bases and J by 4 bases. DNA of the CDR3: TGCAGCGCTGCCTCACTAGCGGGAGAGACCCAGTACTTC. The encoded protein is CSAASLAGETQYF.

V is TRBV19 and J is TRBJ2-1; tentatively, D is TRBD2 (5 bases). Germline assignment: CDR1 LNHDA and CDR2 SQIVND (reference sequence). The V end was cut by 0 bases, the J end by 4 bases, with 7 bases between. CDR3 length: 14 amino acids. The CDR3, as DNA: TGTGCCAGTAGTATAGAGCGGGCATACAATGAGCAGTTCTTC. Protein: CASSIERAYNEQFF. Complete variable domain (other parts from reference TRBV19 and TRBJ2-1): DGGITQSPKYLFRKEGQNVTLSCEQNLNHDAMYWYRQDPGQGLRLIYYSQIVNDFQKGDIAEGYSVSREKKESFPLTVTSAQKNPTAFYLCASSIERAYNEQFFGPGTRLTVL.

V and J are TRBV5-4 and TRBJ2-7, with 7 positions matching TRBD2. V lost 5 bases, J lost 1 base, and 9 bases stayed unmatched. Germline CDR1 and CDR2: SGHNT and YYREEE (reference sequence). The CDR3 sequence is 15 residues long. This chain's CDR3 is CASRVDRDYSYEQYF. DNA for the CDR3: TGTGCCAGCAGAGTCGACCGGGACTATTCCTACGAGCAGTACTTC.

The V gene is TRBV10-3, the J gene TRBJ2-5, with 7 bases aligning to TRBD2. The CDR3 extends over 12 amino acids. The V gene end was trimmed by 8 bases and the J gene end by 3 bases; junction bases not matched to a gene: 3. In germline, CDR1 is ENHRY, CDR2 SYGVKD. The CDR3 coding sequence is TGTGCCATCGGAAGCGGGAAAGAGACCCAGTACTTC. Translating it yields CAIGSGKETQYF.

For the CDR3, the DNA is TGTGCCAGCAGCTTATCCGGGCTGAATGGCTACACCTTC. Amino acids: CASSLSGLNGYTF. The rearrangement links TRBV5-5 to TRBJ1-2; D is unresolved. V was trimmed by 2 bases and J by 6 bases, leaving 11 bases between them. The CDR3 runs 13 residues. Germline assignment: CDR1 SGHKS and CDR2 YYEKEE (reference sequence).

The count of this clone is one. The chain joins TRBV5-1 to TRBJ1-6, with a weak D call TRBD1 (6 bases). V was shortened by 6 bases and J by 6 bases, with 13 bases between the two germline ends. Per the germline V gene, CDR1 is SGHRS and CDR2 is YFSETQ. The CDR3 loop spans 14 amino acids. In nucleotides, the CDR3 is TGCGCCAGCAAGACGGACAGAACTAATTCACCCCTCCACTTT. This encodes CASKTDRTNSPLHF.

The chain combines TRBV4-3 with TRBJ1-4, with D possibly being TRBD1 (5 bases). Germline CDR1 reads LGHNA; CDR2 reads YSLEER. Deletions cut 1 base from V and 3 bases from J, with 9 bases between. The CDR3 sequence is 15 residues long. CDR3 nucleotide sequence: TGCGCCAGCAGCCAAGGAGGGACGGCTAATGAAAAACTGTTTTTT. Encoded protein: CASSQGGTANEKLFF.

V usage is TRBV19 and J usage is TRBJ1-2, with D unclear. Between the trimmed V and J ends, which lost 3 bases and 7 bases, there was a span of 12 bases. The V gene's germline CDR1 is LNHDA and CDR2 SQIVND (reference sequence). This CDR3 comprises 13 residues. The CDR3 is CASSMVGSGGYTF. The CDR3 DNA is TGTGCCAGTAGTATGGTAGGGAGCGGTGGCTACACCTTC.

The V and J genes are TRBV2 and TRBJ2-7; 12 bases map to TRBD2. There are 16 residues in the CDR3. V shed 2 bases and J 0 bases; nucleotides not matched to a gene: 2. In germline, CDR1 is SNHLY, CDR2 FYNNEI. This CDR3 is CASSERTSGASYEQYF. The DNA for the CDR3 is TGTGCCAGCAGTGAAAGGACTAGCGGGGCCTCCTACGAGCAGTACTTC.

V gene TRBV19 combines with J gene TRBJ2-5, with D unclear. The J call is doubtful: the DNA matches TRBJ2-7 better. The CDR3 has 15 residues. CDR1 is LNHDA, CDR2 SQIVND, per germline (reference sequence). The CDR3 coding sequence is TGTGCCAGTAGTATTGCGACGTCCCTAACCTACGAGCAGTACTTC. Protein: CASSIATSLTYEQYF.

CDR3 in amino acids: CASRPRQGWDEQFF. CDR3 bases: TGTGCCAGCAGACCGAGACAGGGTTGGGATGAGCAGTTCTTC. The V gene is TRBV27, the J gene TRBJ2-1; TRBD1 matches 7 bases. The ends lost 6 bases at V and 8 bases at J; junction bases unmatched: 10. The CDR3 is made up of 14 amino acids. The germline gives CDR1 MNHEY, CDR2 SMNVEV (reference sequence).

The J gene is TRBJ2-2, the V gene TRBV7-3, with unresolved D. From germline, CDR1 is SGHTA and CDR2 FQGTGA. Deletions cut 5 bases from V and 7 bases from J, with 17 bases between. This CDR3 region has 15 residues. The CDR3, as DNA: TGTGCCAGCAGCATTACCGACGCGCTGGACGGGGAGCTGTTTTTT. This encodes CASSITDALDGELFF. The whole variable domain, remainder taken from reference TRBV7-3 and TRBJ2-2, is GAGVSQTPSNKVTEKGKYVELRCDPISGHTALYWYRQSLGQGPEFLIYFQGTGAADDSGLPNDRFFAVRPEGSVSTLKIQRTERGDSAVYLCASSITDALDGELFFGEGSRLTVL.